This T cell receptor beta chain was found in a study of OX40 agonist ivuxolimab in advanced cancers. Study-level information: Ivuxolimab, an antibody that agonizes OX40 (CD134), was administered to the patients. Patients undergoing dose escalation presented with hepatocellular carcinoma, melanoma, renal cell or head and neck cancer. Study-level findings and limits: The authors did not determine the antigen specificity of the expanded peripheral T cells.

To note about this clone: Antigen unknown.

Autoimmune disease history or systemic immunosuppression led to patient exclusion. V gave up 6 bases and J gave up 8 bases, with 17 bases separating them. CDR1 and CDR2 (germline): SGHRS, YFSETQ. The CDR3 contains 14 residues. The repertoire was sequenced with immunoSEQ multiplex PCR; TCRdb's copy has only in-frame clones and lacks some. The data show 80,000 to 100,000 clones, roughly 87% seen once. This sample comprised CD4+ or CD8+ T cells sorted from blood, obtained in a trial of the OX40 agonist ivuxolimab. This TCR derives from an adult with an advanced solid tumor such as melanoma, head and neck, liver or kidney cancer. The V gene is TRBV5-1, the J gene TRBJ1-4; tentative D call: TRBD1 (5 bases). CDR3: CASTPRGTSEKLFF. CDR3 sequence (DNA): TGCGCCAGCACCCCCCGGGGGACGAGCGAAAAACTGTTTTTT.